This T cell receptor beta chain was sequenced during a study of siplizumab effects on memory and regulatory T cells. Study-level results: Suppressive function of proliferating Tregs from siplizumab cultures was not confirmed.

For this clone: Its antigen remains unknown.

The protocol was immunoSEQ multiplex PCR, while the TCRdb copy is restricted to in-frame clones and leaves out a portion. Among around 95,000 clones listed, more than 85% were seen once. The sequenced sample was CD4+ T cells sorted from blood. The receptor was derived from a human donor in good health.

The DNA of the CDR3 is TGTGCCAGCAGTTACTTAGCGGGGGCCAATGAGCAGTTCTTC. Amino acid sequence: CASSYLAGANEQFF. The genes are TRBV6-6 and TRBJ2-1, with 9 nucleotides matching TRBD2. This CDR3 is built from 14 residues. Germline CDR1 and CDR2: MNHNY and SVGAGI (reference sequence). The trim removed 1 base at V and 6 bases at J, leaving 1 base unmatched.